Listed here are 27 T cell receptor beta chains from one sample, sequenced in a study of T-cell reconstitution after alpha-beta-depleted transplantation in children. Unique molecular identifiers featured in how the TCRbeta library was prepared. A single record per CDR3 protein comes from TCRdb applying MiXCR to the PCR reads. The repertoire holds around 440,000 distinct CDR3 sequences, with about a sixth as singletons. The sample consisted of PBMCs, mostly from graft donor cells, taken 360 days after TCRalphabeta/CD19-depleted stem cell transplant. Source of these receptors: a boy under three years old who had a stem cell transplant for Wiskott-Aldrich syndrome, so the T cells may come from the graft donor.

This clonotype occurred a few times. The CDR3 here is CASSFETLNSYEQYF. The CDR3 nucleotides are TGCGCCAGCAGCTTCGAGACACTAAACTCCTACGAGCAGTACTTC. V is TRBV5-1 and J is TRBJ2-7; D is ambiguous. The length of the CDR3 is 15 residues. Per germline, CDR1 SGHRS and CDR2 YFSETQ. Trimming shortened V by 2 bases and J by 0 bases, and 12 bases separated the two germline ends.

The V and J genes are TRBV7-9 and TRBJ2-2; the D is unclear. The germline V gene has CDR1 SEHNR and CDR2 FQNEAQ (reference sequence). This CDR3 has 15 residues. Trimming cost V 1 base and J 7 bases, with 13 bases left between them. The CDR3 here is CASSLDPPRIGELFF. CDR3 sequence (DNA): TGTGCCAGCAGCTTAGACCCTCCTCGGATCGGGGAGCTGTTTTTT.

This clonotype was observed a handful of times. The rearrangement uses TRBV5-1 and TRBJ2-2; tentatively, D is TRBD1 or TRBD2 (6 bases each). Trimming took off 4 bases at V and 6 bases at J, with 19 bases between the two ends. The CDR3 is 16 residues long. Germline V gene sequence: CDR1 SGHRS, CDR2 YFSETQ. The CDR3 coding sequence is TGCGCCAGCAGCCTTGTAGGGGGGAACCTCCCCGGGGAGCTGTTTTTT. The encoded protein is CASSLVGGNLPGELFF.

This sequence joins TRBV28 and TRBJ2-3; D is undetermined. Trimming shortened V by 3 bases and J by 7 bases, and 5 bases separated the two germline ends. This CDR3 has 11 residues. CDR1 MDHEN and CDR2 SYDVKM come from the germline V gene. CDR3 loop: CASSFMNTQYF. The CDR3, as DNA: TGTGCCAGCAGTTTTATGAATACGCAGTATTTT. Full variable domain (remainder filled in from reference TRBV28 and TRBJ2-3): DVKVTQSSRYLVKRTGEKVFLECVQDMDHENMFWYRQDPGLGLRLIYFSYDVKMKEKGDIPEGYSVSREKKERFSLILESASTNQTSMYLCASSFMNTQYFGPGTRLTVL.

The CDR3 nucleotides are TGTGCCAGCAGCCAATACTACCCCCGGAGAGCCAATGAGCAGTTCTTC. Amino acid sequence: CASSQYYPRRANEQFF. The rearrangement joins TRBV3-1 to TRBJ2-1; D is uncertain. The CDR3 spans 16 residues. Looked up from germline, CDR1 is LGHDT and CDR2 is YNNKEL (reference sequence). Deletions cut 2 bases from V and 6 bases from J, with 17 bases between.

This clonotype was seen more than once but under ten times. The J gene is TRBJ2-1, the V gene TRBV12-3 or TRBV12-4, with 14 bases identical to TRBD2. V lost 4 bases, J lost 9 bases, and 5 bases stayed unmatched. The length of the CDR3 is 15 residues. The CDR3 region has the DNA TGTGCCAGCAGTTCTGGACTAGCGGGGGGTAGTGAGCAGTTCTTC. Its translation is CASSSGLAGGSEQFF.

For the CDR3, the DNA is TGTGCCAGCAGCCGGCGGGAACGGGAGGGGGAGGCCGGGGAGCTGTTTTTT. Its translation: CASSRREREGEAGELFF. The chain couples TRBV5-5 to TRBJ2-2; 8 nucleotides align to TRBD2. Trimming took 4 bases from V and 6 from J; bases not matched to a gene: 14. This CDR3 region has 17 residues. The germline CDR1 and CDR2 sequences are SGHKS and YYEKEE (reference sequence).

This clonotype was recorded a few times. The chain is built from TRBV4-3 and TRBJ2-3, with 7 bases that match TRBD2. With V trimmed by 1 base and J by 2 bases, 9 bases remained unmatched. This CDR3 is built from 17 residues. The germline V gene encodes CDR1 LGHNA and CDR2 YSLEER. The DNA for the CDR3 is TGCGCCAGCAGCCAAGGACGGGGGGACGGATTCACAGATACGCAGTATTTT. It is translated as CASSQGRGDGFTDTQYF.

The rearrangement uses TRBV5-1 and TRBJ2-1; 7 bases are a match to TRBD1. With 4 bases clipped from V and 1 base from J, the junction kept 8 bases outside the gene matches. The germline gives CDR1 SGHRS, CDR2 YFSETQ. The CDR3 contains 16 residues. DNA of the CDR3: TGCGCCAGCAGCCGCTGGCAGACAGGGTCCTACAATGAGCAGTTCTTC. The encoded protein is CASSRWQTGSYNEQFF. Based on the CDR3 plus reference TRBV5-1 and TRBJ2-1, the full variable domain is KAGVTQTPRYLIKTRGQQVTLSCSPISGHRSVSWYQQTPGQGLQFLFEYFSETQRNKGNFPGRFSGRQFSNSRSEMNVSTLELGDSALYLCASSRWQTGSYNEQFFGPGTRLTVL.

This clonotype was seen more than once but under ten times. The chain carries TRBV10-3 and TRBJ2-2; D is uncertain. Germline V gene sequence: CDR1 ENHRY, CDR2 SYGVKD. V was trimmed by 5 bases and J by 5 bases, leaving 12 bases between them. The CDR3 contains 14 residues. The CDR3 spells CAISRGTETGELFF. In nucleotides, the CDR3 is TGTGCCATCAGTCGAGGTACGGAGACCGGGGAGCTGTTTTTT.

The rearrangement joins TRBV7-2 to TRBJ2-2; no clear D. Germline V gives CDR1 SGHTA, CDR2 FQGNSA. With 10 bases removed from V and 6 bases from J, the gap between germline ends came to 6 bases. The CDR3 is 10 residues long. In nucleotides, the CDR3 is TGTGCCACCCGGGCCGGGGAGCTGTTTTTT. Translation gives CATRAGELFF.

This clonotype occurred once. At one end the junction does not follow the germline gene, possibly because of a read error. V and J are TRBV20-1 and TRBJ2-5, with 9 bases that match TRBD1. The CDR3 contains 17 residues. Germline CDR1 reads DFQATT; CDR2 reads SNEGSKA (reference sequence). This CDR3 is CCARGTGRYRPQETQYF. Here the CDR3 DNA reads TGCTGTGCTAGGGGGACAGGGCGATACAGGCCCCAAGAGACCCAGTACTTC.

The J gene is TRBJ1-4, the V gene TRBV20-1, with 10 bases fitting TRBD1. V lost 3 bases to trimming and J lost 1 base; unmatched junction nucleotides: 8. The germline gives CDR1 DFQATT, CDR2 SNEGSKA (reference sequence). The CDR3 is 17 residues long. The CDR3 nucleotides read TGCAGTGCTAGTAGACAGGGGGCCGGGTTAACTAATGAAAAACTGTTTTTT. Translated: CSASRQGAGLTNEKLFF.

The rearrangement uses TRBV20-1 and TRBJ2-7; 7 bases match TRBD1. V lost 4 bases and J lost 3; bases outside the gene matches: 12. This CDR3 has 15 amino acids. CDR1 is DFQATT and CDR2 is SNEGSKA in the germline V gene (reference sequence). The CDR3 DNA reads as TGCAGTGCTACCAGGAACAGGGGACGAAGCTACGAGCAGTACTTC. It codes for CSATRNRGRSYEQYF.

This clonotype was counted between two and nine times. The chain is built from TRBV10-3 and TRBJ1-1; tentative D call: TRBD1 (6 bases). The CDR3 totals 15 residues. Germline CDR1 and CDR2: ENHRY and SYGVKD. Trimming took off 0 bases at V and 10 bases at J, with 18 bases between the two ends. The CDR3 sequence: CAISESSRQARGAFF. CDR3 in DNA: TGTGCCATCAGTGAGTCCTCAAGACAGGCGAGAGGAGCTTTCTTT.

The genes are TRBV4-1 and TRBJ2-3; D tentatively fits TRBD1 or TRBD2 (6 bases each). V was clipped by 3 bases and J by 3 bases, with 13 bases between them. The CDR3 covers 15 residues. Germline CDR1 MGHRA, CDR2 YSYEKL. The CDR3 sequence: CASSHPRGPTDTQYF. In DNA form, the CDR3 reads TGCGCCAGCAGCCACCCACGGGGGCCTACAGATACGCAGTATTTT.

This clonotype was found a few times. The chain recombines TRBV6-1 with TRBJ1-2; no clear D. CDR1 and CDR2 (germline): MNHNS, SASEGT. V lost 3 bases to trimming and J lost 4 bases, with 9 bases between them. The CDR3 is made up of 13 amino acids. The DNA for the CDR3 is TGTGCCAGCAGTGAGGCAGACCTCTATGGCTACACCTTC. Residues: CASSEADLYGYTF.

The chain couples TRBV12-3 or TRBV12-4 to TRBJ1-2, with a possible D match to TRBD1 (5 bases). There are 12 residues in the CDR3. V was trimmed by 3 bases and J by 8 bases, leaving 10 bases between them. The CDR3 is CASSLGTVGYTF. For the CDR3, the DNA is TGTGCCAGCAGTTTGGGGACTGTCGGCTACACCTTC.

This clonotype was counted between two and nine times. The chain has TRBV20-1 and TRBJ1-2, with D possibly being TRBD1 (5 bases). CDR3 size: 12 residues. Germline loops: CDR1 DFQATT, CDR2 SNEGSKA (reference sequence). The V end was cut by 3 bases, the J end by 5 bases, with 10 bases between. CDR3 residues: CSASGGAYGYTF. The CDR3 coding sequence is TGCAGTGCTAGCGGGGGTGCATATGGCTACACCTTC.

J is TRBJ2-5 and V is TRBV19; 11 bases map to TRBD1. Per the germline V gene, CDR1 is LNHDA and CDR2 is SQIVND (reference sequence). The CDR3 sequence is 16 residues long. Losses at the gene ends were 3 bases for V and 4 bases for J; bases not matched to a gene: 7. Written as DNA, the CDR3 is TGTGCCAGTAGTATGGCACGGACAGGGGGCCTAGAGACCCAGTACTTC. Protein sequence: CASSMARTGGLETQYF.

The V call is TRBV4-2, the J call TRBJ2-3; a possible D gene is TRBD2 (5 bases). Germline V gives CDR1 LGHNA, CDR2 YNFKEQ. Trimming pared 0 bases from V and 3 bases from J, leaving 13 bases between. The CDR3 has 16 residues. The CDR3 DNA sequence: TGTGCCAGCAGCCAAGAGCGTAAGGGCGGGACAGATACGCAGTATTTT. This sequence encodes CASSQERKGGTDTQYF.

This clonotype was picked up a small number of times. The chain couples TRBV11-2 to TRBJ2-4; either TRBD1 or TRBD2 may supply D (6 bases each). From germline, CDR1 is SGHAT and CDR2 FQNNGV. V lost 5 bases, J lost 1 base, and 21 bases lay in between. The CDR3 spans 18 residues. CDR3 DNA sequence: TGTGCCAGCAGCCCACACAGGGAGAGGGGGGCGGCCAAAAACATTCAGTACTTC. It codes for CASSPHRERGAAKNIQYF.

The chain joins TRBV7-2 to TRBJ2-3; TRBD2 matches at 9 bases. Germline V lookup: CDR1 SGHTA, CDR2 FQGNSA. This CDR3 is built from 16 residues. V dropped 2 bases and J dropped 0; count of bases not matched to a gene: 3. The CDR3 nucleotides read TGTGCCAGCAGCTTAAGCGGGGGGTATAGCACAGATACGCAGTATTTT. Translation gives CASSLSGGYSTDTQYF.

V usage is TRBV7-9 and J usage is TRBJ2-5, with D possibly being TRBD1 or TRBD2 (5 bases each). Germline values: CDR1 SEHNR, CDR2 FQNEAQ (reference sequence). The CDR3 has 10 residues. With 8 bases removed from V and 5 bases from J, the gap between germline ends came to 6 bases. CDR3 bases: TGTGCCAGCGAGGGGGAGACCCAGTACTTC. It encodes CASEGETQYF.

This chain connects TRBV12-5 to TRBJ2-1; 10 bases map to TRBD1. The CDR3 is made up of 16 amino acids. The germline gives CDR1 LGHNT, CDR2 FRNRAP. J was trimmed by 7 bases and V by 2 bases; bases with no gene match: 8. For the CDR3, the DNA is TGTGCTAGTGGTTTGAGGACAGGGGGTTCGTTGAATGAGCAGTTCTTC. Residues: CASGLRTGGSLNEQFF. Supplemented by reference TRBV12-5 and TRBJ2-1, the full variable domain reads DARVTQTPRHKVTEMGQEVTMRCQPILGHNTVFWYRQTMMQGLELLAYFRNRAPLDDSGMPKDRFSAEMPDATLATLKIQPSEPRDSAVYFCASGLRTGGSLNEQFFGPGTRLTVL.

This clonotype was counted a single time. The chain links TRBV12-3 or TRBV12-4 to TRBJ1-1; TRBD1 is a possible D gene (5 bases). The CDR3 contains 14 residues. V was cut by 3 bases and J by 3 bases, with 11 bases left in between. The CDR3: CASSLRWGDTEAFF. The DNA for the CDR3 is TGTGCCAGCAGTTTGCGGTGGGGGGACACTGAAGCTTTCTTT.

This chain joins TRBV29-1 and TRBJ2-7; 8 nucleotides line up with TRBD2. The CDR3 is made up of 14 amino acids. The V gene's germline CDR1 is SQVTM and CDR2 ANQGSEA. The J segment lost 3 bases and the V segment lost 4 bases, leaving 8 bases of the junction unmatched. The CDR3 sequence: CSVVKSGSDYEQYF. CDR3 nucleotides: TGCAGCGTTGTGAAGAGCGGGAGCGACTACGAGCAGTACTTC.